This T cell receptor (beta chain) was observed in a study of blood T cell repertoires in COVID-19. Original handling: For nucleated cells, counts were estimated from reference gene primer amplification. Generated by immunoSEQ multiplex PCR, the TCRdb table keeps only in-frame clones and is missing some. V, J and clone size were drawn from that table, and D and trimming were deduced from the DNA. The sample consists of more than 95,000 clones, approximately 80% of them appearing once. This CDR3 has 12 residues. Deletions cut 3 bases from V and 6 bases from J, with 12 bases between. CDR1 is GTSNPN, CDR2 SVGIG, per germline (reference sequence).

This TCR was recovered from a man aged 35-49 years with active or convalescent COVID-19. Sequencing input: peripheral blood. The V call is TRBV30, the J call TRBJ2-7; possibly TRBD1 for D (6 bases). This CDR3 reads CAWSPQGPEQYF. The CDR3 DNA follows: TGTGCCTGGAGCCCCCAGGGGCCCGAGCAGTACTTC.